Below, 22 T cell receptor beta chains from the same sample are listed, as sequenced in a study of cytomegalovirus exposure and HLA in healthy donors. The PCR ran on 60 Vbeta and 13 Jbeta primers. Clones were sequenced by immunoSEQ multiplex PCR, and TCRdb holds only the in-frame ones, with some missing. Of about 140,000 clones listed, over 60% were seen once; the top ten hold 4.5% to 5%. Sequences were obtained from PBMCs. Receptor source: a woman between 50 and 59 years old in good health and CMV-seronegative.

The chain combines TRBV6-5 with TRBJ2-7; perhaps TRBD1 as D (6 bases). Deletions cut 3 bases from V and 2 bases from J, with 8 bases between. CDR1 MNHEY and CDR2 SVGAGI come from the germline V gene. This CDR3 region has 13 residues. CDR3 residues: CASSYQGPYEQYF. In DNA, the CDR3 is TGTGCCAGCAGTTATCAGGGGCCCTACGAGCAGTACTTC.

The chain recombines TRBV7-2 with TRBJ1-2, with 7 bases matching TRBD1. V dropped 5 bases and J dropped 7; count of bases not matched to a gene: 13. Germline CDR1 reads SGHTA; CDR2 reads FQGNSA. CDR3 length equals 15 residues. The CDR3 reads CASSRVRQGGGGYTF. CDR3 bases: TGTGCCAGCAGCCGAGTCAGACAGGGCGGAGGTGGCTACACCTTC. The variable domain in full, completed from reference TRBV7-2 and TRBJ1-2, reads GAGVSQSPSNKVTEKGKDVELRCDPISGHTALYWYRQSLGQGLEFLIYFQGNSAPDKSGLPSDRFSAERTGGSVSTLTIQRTQQEDSAVYLCASSRVRQGGGGYTFGSGTRLTVV.

Concerning this clone: Compared with germline, one end of the junction differs, possibly owing to a read error. V is TRBV7-9 and J is TRBJ2-1; 8 positions agree with TRBD2. The CDR3 runs to 15 residues. Germline V gene data show CDR1 as SEHNR and CDR2 as FQNEAQ (reference sequence). CDR3 amino acids: CSSTLLAGGHNEQFF. CDR3 DNA sequence: TGTTCCAGCACCCTCTTGGCGGGGGGACACAATGAGCAGTTCTTC.

CDR3 nucleotides: TGTGCCAGCAGCTTGTATCGGACAGGGGGCTGGGAGCAGTACTTC. This sequence encodes CASSLYRTGGWEQYF. The rearrangement uses TRBV5-6 and TRBJ2-7; 11 nucleotides match TRBD1. The CDR3 length is 15 residues. Germline CDR1 is SGHDT and CDR2 is YYEEEE. Trimming removed 1 base from V and 7 bases from J; junction bases left unmatched: 7.

The rearrangement links TRBV30 to TRBJ1-3; D unclear. CDR1 and CDR2 from the germline V gene are GTSNPN and SVGIG (reference sequence). The CDR3 sequence is 14 residues long. The V end was cut by 2 bases, the J end by 1 base, with 9 bases between. The DNA for the CDR3 is TGTGCCTGGAGTATCGGAGGGTCTGGAAACACCATATATTTT. Protein sequence: CAWSIGGSGNTIYF.

The DNA for the CDR3 is TGTGCCAGCAGTGTTCGGACAGGAACTTGGTTGTTTTTT. This encodes CASSVRTGTWLFF. The V and J genes are TRBV6-5 and TRBJ2-2, with 7 bases that match TRBD1. CDR1 MNHEY and CDR2 SVGAGI come from the germline V gene. CDR3 length: 13 residues. The trim removed 5 bases at V and 15 bases at J, leaving 12 bases unmatched.

J is TRBJ2-1 and V is TRBV29-1; 15 positions agree with TRBD2. The CDR3 runs to 14 residues. The J segment lost 9 bases and the V segment lost 4 bases, leaving 4 bases of the junction unmatched. Germline V gene data show CDR1 as SQVTM and CDR2 as ANQGSEA. CDR3 amino acids: CSVGTSGGALEQFF. The CDR3 region has the DNA TGCAGCGTTGGGACTAGCGGGGGGGCACTTGAGCAGTTCTTC.

The sample holds a few counts of this clone. The chain recombines TRBV6-9 with TRBJ2-6; possible D gene TRBD1, 6 bases. The CDR3 extends over 14 amino acids. The germline V gene has CDR1 MNHGY and CDR2 SVAAGI. V lost 10 bases and J 0 bases, leaving 10 bases between the germline ends. The CDR3 protein is CATQDSSGANVLTF. The CDR3 DNA follows: TGTGCCACCCAGGACAGCTCTGGGGCCAACGTCCTGACTTTC.

The rearrangement uses TRBV29-1 and TRBJ2-7; TRBD1 matches at 7 bases. This CDR3 is 15 amino acids long. The ends lost 0 bases at V and 6 bases at J; junction bases unmatched: 11. Germline-derived CDR1 and CDR2 are SQVTM and ANQGSEA. The CDR3 region has the DNA TGCAGCGTTGAAGATCCGACAGGGCCCATCTCCGAGCAGTACTTC. The encoded protein is CSVEDPTGPISEQYF.

V usage is TRBV6-5 and J usage is TRBJ1-4; D might be TRBD1 (5 bases). This CDR3 contains 13 residues. Per germline, CDR1 MNHEY and CDR2 SVGAGI. Trimming left V 5 bases short and J 7 bases short, with 11 bases between. Here the CDR3 DNA reads TGTGCCAGCAGTCCCGGGGGGGGTGAAAAACTGTTTTTT. Encoded protein: CASSPGGGEKLFF.

With regard to this clone: The junction departs from germline at one end; a sequencing error may be responsible. This rearrangement joins TRBV29-1 to TRBJ1-2; no definite D call. This CDR3 spans 16 amino acids. Germline V CDR1 and CDR2: SQVTM, ANQGSEA. Here the CDR3 reads CSVASPMTRFNYGHTF. CDR3 DNA sequence: TGCAGCGTTGCGTCTCCTATGACTCGGTTTAACTATGGCCACACCTTC.

This clone has only one observation. The chain recombines TRBV5-1 with TRBJ1-2; D is perhaps TRBD1 (5 bases). Trimming removed 0 bases at V and 5 bases at J, with 11 bases between. This CDR3 spans 14 amino acids. Germline lookup yields CDR1 SGHRS and CDR2 YFSETQ. The CDR3 sequence: CASSLEGEGYGYTF. CDR3 coding DNA: TGCGCCAGCAGCTTGGAAGGGGAGGGGTATGGCTACACCTTC. Based on the CDR3 plus reference TRBV5-1 and TRBJ1-2, the full variable domain is KAGVTQTPRYLIKTRGQQVTLSCSPISGHRSVSWYQQTPGQGLQFLFEYFSETQRNKGNFPGRFSGRQFSNSRSEMNVSTLELGDSALYLCASSLEGEGYGYTFGSGTRLTVV.

The chain employs TRBV7-9 and TRBJ2-1; D gene uncertain. The length of the CDR3 is 15 residues. Deletions cut 6 bases from V and 9 bases from J, with 21 bases between. In germline, CDR1 is SEHNR, CDR2 FQNEAQ (reference sequence). CDR3 nucleotides: TGTGCCAGCAGTAGTTCCGGGTCCAGAATTAGTGAGCAGTTCTTC. This encodes CASSSSGSRISEQFF.

This clone appeared once. V is TRBV19 and J is TRBJ1-5; maybe TRBD1 (5 bases). In germline, CDR1 is LNHDA, CDR2 SQIVND (reference sequence). The CDR3 sequence is 15 residues long. Trimming left V 7 bases short and J 3 bases short, with 16 bases between. The CDR3 protein is CASTVSSGYNQPQHF. In DNA, the CDR3 is TGTGCCAGTACCGTTAGCTCAGGGTACAATCAGCCCCAGCATTTT. Variable domain in full (rest from reference TRBV19 and TRBJ1-5): DGGITQSPKYLFRKEGQNVTLSCEQNLNHDAMYWYRQDPGQGLRLIYYSQIVNDFQKGDIAEGYSVSREKKESFPLTVTSAQKNPTAFYLCASTVSSGYNQPQHFGDGTRLSIL.

This clone has only a few counts. The chain carries TRBV7-2 and TRBJ1-5; 9 bases map to TRBD1. This CDR3 spans 14 amino acids. The V segment lost 4 bases and the J segment 6 bases; nucleotides outside the gene matches: 4. Germline lookup yields CDR1 SGHTA and CDR2 FQGNSA. The CDR3 DNA reads as TGTGCCAGCAGCTCGGACAGGGGTTTTCAGCCCCAGCATTTT. This codes for CASSSDRGFQPQHF.

The chain carries TRBV5-4 and TRBJ1-2; D unresolved. This CDR3 has 12 amino acids. V lost 4 bases and J 8 bases, leaving 12 bases between the germline ends. Germline values: CDR1 SGHNT, CDR2 YYREEE (reference sequence). CDR3 in amino acids: CASSPGRWGYTF. The CDR3 coding sequence is TGTGCCAGCAGCCCGGGAAGGTGGGGCTACACCTTC.

The chain joins TRBV12-5 to TRBJ1-5; the match to TRBD1 covers 9 bases. CDR1 and CDR2 (germline): LGHNT, FRNRAP. This CDR3 region has 18 residues. Germline trimming cut 0 bases from V and 5 bases from J; bases unmatched to any gene: 11. The CDR3 nucleotides are TGTGCTAGTGGTTTGGTAACAGGGGGCGACCAACCTTATCAGCCCCAGCATTTT. Protein product: CASGLVTGGDQPYQPQHF.

The chain joins TRBV6-5 to TRBJ2-7; perhaps TRBD1 as D (5 bases). Germline assignment: CDR1 MNHEY and CDR2 SVGAGI. This CDR3 region has 10 residues. V lost 8 bases and J 6 bases, leaving 8 bases between the germline ends. CDR3 bases: TGTGCCAGCGGGGCTCTCGAGCAGTACTTC. Translation: CASGALEQYF.

The V gene is TRBV2, the J gene TRBJ2-2; 8 bases are a match to TRBD1. The germline V gene has CDR1 SNHLY and CDR2 FYNNEI. J was trimmed by 6 bases and V by 7 bases; bases with no gene match: 4. The CDR3 contains 13 residues. The DNA of the CDR3 is TGTGCCAGCACAGGGGGCGCGGCCGGGGAGCTGTTTTTT. The encoded protein is CASTGGAAGELFF. Complete variable domain (other parts from reference TRBV2 and TRBJ2-2): EPEVTQTPSHQVTQMGQEVILRCVPISNHLYFYWYRQILGQKVEFLVSFYNNEISEKSEIFDDQFSVERPDGSNFTLKIRSTKLEDSAMYFCASTGGAAGELFFGEGSRLTVL.

This clone was counted a few times. The V and J genes are TRBV10-3 and TRBJ1-2; a possible D gene is TRBD1 (6 bases). This CDR3 is built from 15 residues. V dropped 6 bases and J dropped 2 bases, with 16 bases sitting between them. Germline values: CDR1 ENHRY, CDR2 SYGVKD. The CDR3 region is CAISAIDTGNYGYTF. In DNA, the CDR3 is TGTGCCATCAGCGCGATCGATACAGGGAACTATGGCTACACCTTC.

The chain joins TRBV5-1 to TRBJ2-7; D gene unclear. With 2 bases removed from V and 3 bases from J, the gap between germline ends came to 12 bases. The length of the CDR3 is 14 residues. Germline V gives CDR1 SGHRS, CDR2 YFSETQ. The CDR3 DNA follows: TGCGCCAGCAGCTTTTTCGAACAGAACTACGAGCAGTACTTC. It is translated as CASSFFEQNYEQYF.

The chain recombines TRBV2 with TRBJ2-5; 13 nucleotides align to TRBD2. The CDR3 is made up of 17 amino acids. Germline lookup yields CDR1 SNHLY and CDR2 FYNNEI. The V segment lost 6 bases and the J segment 3 bases; nucleotides outside the gene matches: 10. The CDR3 protein is CASSHPGTSGVEETQYF. In DNA, the CDR3 is TGTGCCAGCAGCCATCCCGGGACTAGCGGGGTGGAAGAGACCCAGTACTTC.